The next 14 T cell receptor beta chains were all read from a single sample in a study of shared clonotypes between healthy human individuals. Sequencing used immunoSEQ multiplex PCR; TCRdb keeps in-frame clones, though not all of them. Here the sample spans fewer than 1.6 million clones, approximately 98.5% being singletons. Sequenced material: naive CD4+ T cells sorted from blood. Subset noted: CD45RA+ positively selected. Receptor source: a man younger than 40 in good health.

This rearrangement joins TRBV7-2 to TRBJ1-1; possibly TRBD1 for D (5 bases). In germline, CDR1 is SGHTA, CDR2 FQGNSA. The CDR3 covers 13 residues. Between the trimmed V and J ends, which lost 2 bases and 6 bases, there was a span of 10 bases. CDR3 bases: TGTGCCAGCAGCTTAAGGCCAGGGCCTGAAGCTTTCTTT. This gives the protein CASSLRPGPEAFF.

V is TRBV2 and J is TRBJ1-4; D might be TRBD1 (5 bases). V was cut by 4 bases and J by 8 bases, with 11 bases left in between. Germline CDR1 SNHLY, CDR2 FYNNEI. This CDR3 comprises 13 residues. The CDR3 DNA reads TGTGCCAGCAGTGGGGAAGGGACGGAAAAACTGTTTTTT. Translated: CASSGEGTEKLFF.

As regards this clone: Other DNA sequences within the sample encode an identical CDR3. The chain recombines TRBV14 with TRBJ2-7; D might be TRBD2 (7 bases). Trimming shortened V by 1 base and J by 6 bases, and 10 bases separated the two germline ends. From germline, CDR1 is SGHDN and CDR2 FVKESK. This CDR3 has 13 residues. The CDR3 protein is CASSQVRGGEQYF. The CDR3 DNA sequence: TGTGCCAGCAGCCAAGTGAGGGGGGGCGAGCAGTACTTC.

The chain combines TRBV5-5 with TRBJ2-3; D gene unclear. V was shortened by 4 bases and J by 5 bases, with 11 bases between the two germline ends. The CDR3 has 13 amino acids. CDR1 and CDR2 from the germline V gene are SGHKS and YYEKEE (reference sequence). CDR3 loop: CASSGVSGDTQYF. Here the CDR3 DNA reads TGTGCCAGCAGCGGGGTGAGTGGAGATACGCAGTATTTT.

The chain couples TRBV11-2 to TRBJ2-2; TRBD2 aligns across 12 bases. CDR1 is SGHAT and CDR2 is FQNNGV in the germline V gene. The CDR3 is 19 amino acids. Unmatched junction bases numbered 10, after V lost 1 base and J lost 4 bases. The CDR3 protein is CASSLGGASGRARTGELFF. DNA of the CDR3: TGTGCCAGCAGCTTAGGCGGGGCTAGCGGGAGGGCCCGCACCGGGGAGCTGTTTTTT. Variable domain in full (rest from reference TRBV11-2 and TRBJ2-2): EAGVAQSPRYKIIEKRQSVAFWCNPISGHATLYWYQQILGQGPKLLIQFQNNGVVDDSQLPKDRFSAERLKGVDSTLKIQPAKLEDSAVYLCASSLGGASGRARTGELFFGEGSRLTVL.

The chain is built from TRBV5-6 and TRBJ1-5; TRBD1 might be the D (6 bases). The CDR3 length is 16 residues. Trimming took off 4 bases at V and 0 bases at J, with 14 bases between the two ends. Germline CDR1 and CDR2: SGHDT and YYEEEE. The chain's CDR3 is CASSRGRGPSNQPQHF. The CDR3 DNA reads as TGTGCCAGCAGCCGGGGCAGGGGACCTAGCAATCAGCCCCAGCATTTT.

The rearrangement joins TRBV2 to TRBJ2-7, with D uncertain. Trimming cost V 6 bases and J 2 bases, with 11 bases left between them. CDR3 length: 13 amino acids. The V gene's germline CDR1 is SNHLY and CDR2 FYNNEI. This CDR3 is CASSAMPAYEQYF. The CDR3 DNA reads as TGTGCCAGCAGCGCGATGCCCGCCTACGAGCAGTACTTC.

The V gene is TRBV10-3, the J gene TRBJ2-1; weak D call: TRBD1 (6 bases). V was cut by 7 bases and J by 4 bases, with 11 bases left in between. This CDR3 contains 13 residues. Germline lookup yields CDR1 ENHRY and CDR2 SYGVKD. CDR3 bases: TGTGCCATCAAACCGGACAGATACAATGAGCAGTTCTTC. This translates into CAIKPDRYNEQFF.

In DNA, the CDR3 is TGCGCCAGCAGCATCGGACTAGCGGGAGGAATGGGGGCCCAGTACTTC. As protein: CASSIGLAGGMGAQYF. This sequence joins TRBV5-1 and TRBJ2-5, with TRBD2 identical over 14 bases. Germline V gene data show CDR1 as SGHRS and CDR2 as YFSETQ. CDR3 length: 16 amino acids. V was pared by 4 bases and J by 9 bases, with 11 bases of the junction left unmatched.

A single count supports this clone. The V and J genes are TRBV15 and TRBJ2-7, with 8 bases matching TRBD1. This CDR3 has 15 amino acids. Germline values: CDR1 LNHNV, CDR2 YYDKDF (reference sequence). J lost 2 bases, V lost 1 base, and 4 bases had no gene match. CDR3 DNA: TGTGCCACCAGCAGAGCTCTGGACAGGGCCTACGAGCAGTACTTC. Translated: CATSRALDRAYEQYF.

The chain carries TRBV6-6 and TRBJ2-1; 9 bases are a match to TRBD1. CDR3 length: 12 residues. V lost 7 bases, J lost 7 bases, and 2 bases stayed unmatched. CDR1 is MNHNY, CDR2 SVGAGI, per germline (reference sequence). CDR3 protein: CASKGQGNEQFF. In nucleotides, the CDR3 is TGTGCCAGCAAGGGACAGGGTAATGAGCAGTTCTTC.

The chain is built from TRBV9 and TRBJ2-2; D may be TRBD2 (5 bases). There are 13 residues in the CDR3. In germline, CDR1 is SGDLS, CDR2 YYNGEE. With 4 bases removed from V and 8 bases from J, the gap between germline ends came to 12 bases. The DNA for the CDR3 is TGTGCCAGCAGCCTGGGGAGCTCTGGGGAGCTGTTTTTT. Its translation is CASSLGSSGELFF.

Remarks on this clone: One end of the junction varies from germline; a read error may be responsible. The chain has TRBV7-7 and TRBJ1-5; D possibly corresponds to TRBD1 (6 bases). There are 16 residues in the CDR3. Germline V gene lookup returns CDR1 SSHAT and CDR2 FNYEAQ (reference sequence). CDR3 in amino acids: CASSLGDKGTGQPQHF. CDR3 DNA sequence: TGTGCTAGCAGCTTAGGGGACAAGGGGACGGGGCAGCCCCAGCATTTT.

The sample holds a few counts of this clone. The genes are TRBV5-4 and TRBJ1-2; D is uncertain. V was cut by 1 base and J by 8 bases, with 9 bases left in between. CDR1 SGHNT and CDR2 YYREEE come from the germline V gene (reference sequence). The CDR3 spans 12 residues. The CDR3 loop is CASSLTRQGYTF. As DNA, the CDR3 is TGTGCCAGCAGCTTGACGAGGCAGGGCTACACCTTC. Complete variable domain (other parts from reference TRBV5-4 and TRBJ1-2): ETGVTQSPTHLIKTRGQQVTLRCSSQSGHNTVSWYQQALGQGPQFIFQYYREEENGRGNFPPRFSGLQFPNYSSELNVNALELDDSALYLCASSLTRQGYTFGSGTRLTVV.